This TCR beta chain was profiled in a study of blood T cell repertoires in COVID-19 (TCRdb year 2020). A note on the overall study: Collaborator samples came from the United States, Italy and Spain and covered acute and convalescent phases of COVID-19. A de-identified subject ID, COVID-19 status, age in years and sex were almost always included in the sample metadata. The samples were drawn from two sources: the first 160 participants of the ongoing ImmuneRACE study, and over 1,000 subjects contributed by 6 global collaborators. The dataset comprised deeply sampled blood TCRbeta repertoires from subjects exposed to, actively infected with, or recovered from COVID-19. A freely available public database, intended as a resource for researchers studying the immune response to SARS-CoV-2, is where the repertoires were released. The material from the prospective study consisted of cDNA or gDNA derived from T cells, B-cell-depleted T cells, or PBMCs. HLA class I and class II types, where available, came from metadata supplied by the sample provider rather than from assay-based typing.

TCRbeta CDR3 regions were amplified from genomic DNA using the immunoSEQ Assay, a bias-controlled multiplex PCR. Per the authors' processing: The number of nucleated cells in each sample was estimated by amplification of reference gene primers within the assay. To quantify the absolute abundance of each unique TCRbeta CDR3 rearrangement, sequence reads were collapsed and filtered. For each sample, productive Simpson clonality was calculated as the square root of Simpson's diversity index over productive rearrangements. TCRdb re-hosts the immuneACCESS table, in-frame sequences only. Its copies lack some clones; in the studies checked, an unresolved V gene accounts for under half of them, and the cause for the rest is not known. For V, J and clone size, that table is used; D and trimming come from the DNA. Here the sample has 60,000 to 65,000 clones; more than 65% occur a single time. The ten largest account for approximately 5.3% of the sample.

Details on this clone: Its antigen remains undetermined. The record has no base qualities; no much larger clone is one base away.

The full study reports these points: The amount of clinical and demographic metadata varied by source and participant and was provided uncurated.

Whole blood was collected in K2EDTA tubes by collaborating institutions according to the institutions' own protocols. Collaborator samples were shipped for TCRbeta analysis as frozen whole blood, isolated PBMCs, or DNA extracted from either sample type. Trimming takes 0 bases from V and 9 bases from J, and the germline ends sit 16 bases apart. Counted from cysteine to phenylalanine, this CDR3 has 15 amino acids. Only the CDR3 DNA is retained, 45 bases long and in frame from the first base. Taken from the germline V gene, the CDR1 and CDR2 loops are SGHRS and YFSETQ. This chain is built from TRBV5-1 and TRBJ2-1; matching of 6 bases hints at TRBD1 as the D gene. The sample taken for sequencing was peripheral blood. This sequence originates from a human donor in a cohort sampled during active COVID-19. The DNA sequence follows: TGCGCCAGCAGCTTGGGACAGGAAAAGAACGGTGAGCAGTTCTTC. Its protein reads: CASSLGQEKNGEQFF. Joined to the reference TRBV5-1 and TRBJ2-1 proteins, this CDR3 gives the full variable domain: KAGVTQTPRYLIKTRGQQVTLSCSPISGHRSVSWYQQTPGQGLQFLFEYFSETQRNKGNFPGRFSGRQFSNSRSEMNVSTLELGDSALYLCASSLGQEKNGEQFFGPGTRLTVL.